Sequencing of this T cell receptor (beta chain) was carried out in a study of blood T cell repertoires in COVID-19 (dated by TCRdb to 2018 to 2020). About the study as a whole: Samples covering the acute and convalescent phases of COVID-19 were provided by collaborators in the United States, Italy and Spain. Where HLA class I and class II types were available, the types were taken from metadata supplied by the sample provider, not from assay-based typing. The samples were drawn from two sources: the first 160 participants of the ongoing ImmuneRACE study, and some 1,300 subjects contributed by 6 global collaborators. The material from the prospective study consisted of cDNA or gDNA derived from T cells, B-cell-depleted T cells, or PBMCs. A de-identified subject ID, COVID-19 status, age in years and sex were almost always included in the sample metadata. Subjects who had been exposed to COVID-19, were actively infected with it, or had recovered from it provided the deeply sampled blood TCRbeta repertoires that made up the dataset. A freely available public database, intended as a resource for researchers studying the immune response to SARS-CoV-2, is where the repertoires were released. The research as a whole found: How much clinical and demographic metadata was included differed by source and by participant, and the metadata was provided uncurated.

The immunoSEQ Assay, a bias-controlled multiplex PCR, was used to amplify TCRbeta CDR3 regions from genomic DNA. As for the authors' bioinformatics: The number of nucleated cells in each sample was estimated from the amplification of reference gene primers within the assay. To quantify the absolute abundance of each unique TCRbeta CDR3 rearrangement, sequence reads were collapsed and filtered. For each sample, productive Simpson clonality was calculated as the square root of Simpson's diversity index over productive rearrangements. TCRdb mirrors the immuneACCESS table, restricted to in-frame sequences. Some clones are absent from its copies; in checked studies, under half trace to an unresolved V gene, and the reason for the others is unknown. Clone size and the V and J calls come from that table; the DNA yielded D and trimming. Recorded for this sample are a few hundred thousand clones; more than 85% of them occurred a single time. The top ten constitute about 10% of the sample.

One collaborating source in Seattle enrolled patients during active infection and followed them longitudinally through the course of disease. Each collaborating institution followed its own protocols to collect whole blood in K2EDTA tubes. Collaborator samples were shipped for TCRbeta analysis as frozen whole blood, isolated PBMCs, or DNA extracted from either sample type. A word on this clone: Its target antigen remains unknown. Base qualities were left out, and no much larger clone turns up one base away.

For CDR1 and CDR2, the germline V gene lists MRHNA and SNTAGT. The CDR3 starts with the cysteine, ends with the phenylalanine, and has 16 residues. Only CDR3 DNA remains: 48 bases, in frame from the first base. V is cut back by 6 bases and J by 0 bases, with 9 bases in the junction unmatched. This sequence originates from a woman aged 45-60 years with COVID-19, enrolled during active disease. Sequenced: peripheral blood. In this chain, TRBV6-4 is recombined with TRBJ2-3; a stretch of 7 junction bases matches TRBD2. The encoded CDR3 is CASSPALGGSTDTQYF. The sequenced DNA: TGTGCCAGCAGCCCGGCCTTGGGGGGGAGCACAGATACGCAGTATTTT.